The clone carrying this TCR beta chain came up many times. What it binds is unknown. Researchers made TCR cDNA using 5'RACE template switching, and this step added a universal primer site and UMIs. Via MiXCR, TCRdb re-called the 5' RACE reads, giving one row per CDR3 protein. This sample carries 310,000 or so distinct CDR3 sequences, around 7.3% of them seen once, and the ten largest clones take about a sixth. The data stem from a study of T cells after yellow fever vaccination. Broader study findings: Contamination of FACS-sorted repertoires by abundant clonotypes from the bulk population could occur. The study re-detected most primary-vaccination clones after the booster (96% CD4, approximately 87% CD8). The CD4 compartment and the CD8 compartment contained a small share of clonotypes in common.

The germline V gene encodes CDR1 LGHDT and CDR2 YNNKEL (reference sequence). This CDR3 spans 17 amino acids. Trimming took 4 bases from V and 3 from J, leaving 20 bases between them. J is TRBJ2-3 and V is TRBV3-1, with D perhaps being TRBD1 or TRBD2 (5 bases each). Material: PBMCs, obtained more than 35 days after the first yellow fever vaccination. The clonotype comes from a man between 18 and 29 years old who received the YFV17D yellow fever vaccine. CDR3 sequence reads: CASSPGRGAGPTDTQYF. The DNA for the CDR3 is TGTGCCAGCAGCCCTGGGAGAGGGGCCGGACCTACAGATACGCAGTATTTT.